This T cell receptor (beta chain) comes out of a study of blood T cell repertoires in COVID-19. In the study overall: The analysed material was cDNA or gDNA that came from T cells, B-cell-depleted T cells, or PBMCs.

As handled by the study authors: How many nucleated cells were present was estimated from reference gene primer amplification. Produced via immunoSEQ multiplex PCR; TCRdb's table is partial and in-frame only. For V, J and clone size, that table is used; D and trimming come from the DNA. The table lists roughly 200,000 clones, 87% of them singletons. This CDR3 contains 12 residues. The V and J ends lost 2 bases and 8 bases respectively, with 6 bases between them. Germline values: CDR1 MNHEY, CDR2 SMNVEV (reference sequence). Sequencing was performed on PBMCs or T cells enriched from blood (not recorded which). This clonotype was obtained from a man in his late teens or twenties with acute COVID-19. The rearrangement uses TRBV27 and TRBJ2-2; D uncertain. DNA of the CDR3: TGTGCCAGCAGTTTAGTCTCGGGGGAGCTGTTTTTT. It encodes CASSLVSGELFF.